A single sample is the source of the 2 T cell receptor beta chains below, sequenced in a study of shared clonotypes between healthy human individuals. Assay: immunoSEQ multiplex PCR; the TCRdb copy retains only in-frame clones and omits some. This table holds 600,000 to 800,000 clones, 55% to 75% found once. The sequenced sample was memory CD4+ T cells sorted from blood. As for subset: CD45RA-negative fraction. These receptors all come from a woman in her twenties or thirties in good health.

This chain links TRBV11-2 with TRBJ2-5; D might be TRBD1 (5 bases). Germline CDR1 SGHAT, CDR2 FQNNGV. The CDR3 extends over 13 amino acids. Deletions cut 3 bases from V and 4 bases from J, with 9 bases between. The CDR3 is CASSFSTGETQYF. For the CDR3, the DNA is TGTGCCAGCAGCTTCTCTACAGGAGAGACCCAGTACTTC.

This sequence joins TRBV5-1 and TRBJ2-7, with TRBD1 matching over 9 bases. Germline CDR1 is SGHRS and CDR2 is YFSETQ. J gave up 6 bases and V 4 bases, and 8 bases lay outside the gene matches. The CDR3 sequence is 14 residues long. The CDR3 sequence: CASSPGTGSIEQYF. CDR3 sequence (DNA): TGCGCCAGCAGCCCCGGGACAGGGTCTATCGAGCAGTACTTC.